A single sample gave rise to the 21 T cell receptor beta chains below, sequenced in a study of blood T cell repertoires in COVID-19. The assay was immunoSEQ multiplex PCR, and TCRdb's table has in-frame clones only and misses some. This table has 350,000 or so clones, around 86% appearing once. Sequenced input: PBMCs or T cells enriched from blood (not recorded which). The source of these receptors is a woman aged 40 to 50 with acute COVID-19.

CDR3 coding DNA: TGTGCCAGCAGTTTCCACAGGGCGGATGGCTACACCTTC. Its protein product is CASSFHRADGYTF. The J gene is TRBJ1-2, the V gene TRBV27, with a weak D call TRBD1 (6 bases). Germline V gives CDR1 MNHEY, CDR2 SMNVEV (reference sequence). This CDR3 region has 13 residues. Between the trimmed V and J ends, which lost 3 bases and 6 bases, there was a span of 11 bases.

This sequence joins TRBV4-3 and TRBJ1-5; tentatively, D is TRBD1 (5 bases). This CDR3 is built from 14 residues. The V gene's germline CDR1 is LGHNA and CDR2 YSLEER. Trimming took 5 bases from V and 0 from J, leaving 8 bases between them. The CDR3 DNA is TGCGCCAGCAGCGTCGACAGTAGCAATCAGCCCCAGCATTTT. Residues: CASSVDSSNQPQHF.

This chain connects TRBV19 to TRBJ1-1, with 9 bases aligning to TRBD1. The trim removed 7 bases at V and 6 bases at J, leaving 12 bases unmatched. Per germline, CDR1 LNHDA and CDR2 SQIVND (reference sequence). CDR3 length: 15 amino acids. Here the CDR3 reads CASNQIRDRAAEAFF. The DNA for the CDR3 is TGTGCCAGTAACCAGATCCGGGACAGGGCTGCTGAAGCTTTCTTT.

The chain uses TRBV4-1 and TRBJ1-5; unclear D gene. Deletions cut 1 base from V and 0 bases from J, with 10 bases between. The CDR3 consists of 16 residues. Germline values: CDR1 MGHRA, CDR2 YSYEKL. The CDR3 sequence is CASSQGATDSNQPQHF. CDR3 coding DNA: TGCGCCAGCAGCCAAGGAGCTACAGATAGCAATCAGCCCCAGCATTTT.

The chain couples TRBV9 to TRBJ1-3, with D possibly matching TRBD1 (5 bases). Germline V CDR1 and CDR2: SGDLS, YYNGEE. CDR3 length equals 16 residues. The V end lost 3 bases, the J end lost 0 bases, and 13 bases lay between the germline ends. CDR3 nucleotides: TGTGCCAGCAGCGACAGACAGCCATTCTCTGGAAACACCATATATTTT. It specifies CASSDRQPFSGNTIYF.

This clone was observed a few times. The chain recombines TRBV5-1 with TRBJ2-1, with TRBD2 matching 8 bases. The junction had 3 bases not matched to a gene; V was cut back by 2 bases and J by 5 bases. There are 14 residues in the CDR3. CDR1 SGHRS and CDR2 YFSETQ come from the germline V gene. The CDR3 DNA is TGCGCCAGCAGCTTAGGGACTAGTAACAATGAGCAGTTCTTC. Its protein product is CASSLGTSNNEQFF.

The V call is TRBV5-1, the J call TRBJ1-1; TRBD1 agrees at 8 bases. Germline loops: CDR1 SGHRS, CDR2 YFSETQ. The CDR3 extends over 14 amino acids. Trimming cost V 2 bases and J 5 bases; bases outside gene matches: 5. DNA for the CDR3: TGCGCCAGCAGCTTTCAGGGGGCAGGGACTGAAGCTTTCTTT. Amino acids: CASSFQGAGTEAFF.

The chain is built from TRBV6-5 and TRBJ2-7, with D tentatively TRBD1 (6 bases). This CDR3 spans 13 amino acids. V gave up 8 bases and J gave up 3 bases, with 14 bases separating them. Germline CDR1 reads MNHEY; CDR2 reads SVGAGI. The CDR3 bases are TGTGCCAGCTCCCGGACAGACATCTACGAGCAGTACTTC. It encodes CASSRTDIYEQYF.

This clone was counted once. J is TRBJ1-3 and V is TRBV3-1 (or the pseudogene TRBV3-2), with D tentatively TRBD1 (6 bases). The germline gives CDR1 LGHDT, CDR2 YNNKEL (reference sequence). Trimming shortened V by 4 bases and J by 0 bases, and 10 bases separated the two germline ends. The CDR3 is made up of 15 amino acids. CDR3 amino acids: CASSPPTGSGNTIYF. CDR3 coding DNA: TGTGCCAGCAGCCCCCCGACAGGCTCTGGAAACACCATATATTTT.

The rearrangement joins TRBV7-8 to TRBJ1-1; tentatively, D is TRBD1 (6 bases). The CDR3 covers 17 residues. Germline V CDR1 and CDR2: SGHVS, FQNEAQ. Trimming took off 3 bases at V and 2 bases at J, with 19 bases between the two ends. In DNA, the CDR3 is TGTGCCAGCAGCTTTACTGGGTCCGGGACACCAAACACTGAAGCTTTCTTT. As protein: CASSFTGSGTPNTEAFF.

The rearrangement links TRBV28 to TRBJ2-3; 7 positions match TRBD1. The CDR3 runs 16 residues. Trimming removed 5 bases from V and 2 bases from J; junction bases left unmatched: 10. Germline CDR1 reads MDHEN; CDR2 reads SYDVKM. CDR3 protein: CASSVTGTVLTDTQYF. CDR3 DNA sequence: TGTGCCAGCAGTGTTACCGGGACAGTCCTCACAGATACGCAGTATTTT.

Notes on this clone: An end of the junction differs from the germline gene, which may be a read error. V gene TRBV6-2 or TRBV6-3 combines with J gene TRBJ1-4; a weak D match, TRBD1 (6 bases). This CDR3 has 11 residues. Germline V CDR1 and CDR2: MNHEY, SVGEGT. The CDR3: CASSTTGITLF. The CDR3 bases are TGTGCCAGCAGTACCACAGGGATAACGCTTTTT.

The chain carries TRBV19 and TRBJ2-3, with a weak D call TRBD1 (6 bases). Trimming cost V 3 bases and J 3 bases, with 16 bases left between them. CDR1 is LNHDA, CDR2 SQIVND, per germline (reference sequence). The CDR3 consists of 16 residues. CDR3 sequence reads: CASSMGPGQPTDTQYF. The CDR3 DNA follows: TGTGCCAGTAGTATGGGCCCGGGACAACCGACAGATACGCAGTATTTT.

The V and J genes are TRBV9 and TRBJ1-1; 8 nucleotides match TRBD1. The CDR3 sequence is 14 residues long. Trimming removed 4 bases from V and 4 bases from J; junction bases left unmatched: 6. CDR1 is SGDLS, CDR2 YYNGEE, per germline. The DNA of the CDR3 is TGTGCCAGCAGCCCGCGACAGGGGTTCACTGAAGCTTTCTTT. It yields the protein CASSPRQGFTEAFF.

This chain links TRBV2 with TRBJ1-2, with TRBD1 matching 7 bases. The length of the CDR3 is 14 residues. The germline V gene has CDR1 SNHLY and CDR2 FYNNEI. Trimming removed 4 bases from V and 3 bases from J; junction bases left unmatched: 5. CDR3 protein: CASSANRGDYGYTF. In nucleotides, the CDR3 is TGTGCCAGCAGTGCCAACAGGGGAGACTATGGCTACACCTTC.

This chain uses TRBV10-3 with TRBJ2-3; D gene unclear. Trimming took 1 base from V and 6 from J, leaving 14 bases between them. This CDR3 is built from 15 residues. In germline, CDR1 is ENHRY, CDR2 SYGVKD. In DNA, the CDR3 is TGTGCCATCAGTGAGTACAACCCAGCGAGGGATACGCAGTATTTT. The encoded protein is CAISEYNPARDTQYF.

This clone has more than one count but fewer than ten. The rearrangement links TRBV6-1 to TRBJ2-1; 8 nucleotides agree with TRBD1. The CDR3 sequence is 15 residues long. Germline values: CDR1 MNHNS, CDR2 SASEGT. The V and J ends lost 1 base and 4 bases, in that order; junction bases with no gene match: 3. CDR3 in amino acids: CASSEVRTGYNEQFF. The CDR3 DNA follows: TGTGCCAGCAGTGAAGTGAGGACAGGGTACAATGAGCAGTTCTTC.

This rearrangement joins TRBV7-9 to TRBJ2-7; 11 bases map to TRBD2. J lost 5 bases, V lost 4 bases, and 7 bases had no gene match. The CDR3 sequence is 15 residues long. The germline gives CDR1 SEHNR, CDR2 FQNEAQ (reference sequence). The CDR3 region has the DNA TGTGCCAGCAGCTCCCGGGGACTAGCGGTTAACGAGCAGTACTTC. It translates to CASSSRGLAVNEQYF. Combining the CDR3 with reference TRBV7-9 and TRBJ2-7 gives the whole variable domain DTGVSQNPRHKITKRGQNVTFRCDPISEHNRLYWYRQTLGQGPEFLTYFQNEAQLEKSRLLSDRFSAERPKGSFSTLEIQRTEQGDSAMYLCASSSRGLAVNEQYFGPGTRLTVT.

The CDR3 reads CASSGGLAGADTQYF. CDR3 in DNA: TGTGCCAGCAGTGGGGGACTAGCGGGAGCAGATACGCAGTATTTT. The chain couples TRBV2 to TRBJ2-3, with 14 bases fitting TRBD2. Germline trimming cut 4 bases from V and 4 bases from J; bases unmatched to any gene: 1. The CDR3 is made up of 15 amino acids. Per germline, CDR1 SNHLY and CDR2 FYNNEI.

The chain employs TRBV2 and TRBJ1-4; 9 bases map to TRBD1. With 5 bases clipped from V and 7 bases from J, the junction kept 8 bases outside the gene matches. The CDR3 has 15 residues. The germline V gene has CDR1 SNHLY and CDR2 FYNNEI. CDR3 region: CASSKDRGYGEKLFF. The CDR3 region has the DNA TGTGCCAGCAGTAAAGACAGGGGGTACGGTGAAAAACTGTTTTTT. Supplemented by reference TRBV2 and TRBJ1-4, the full variable domain reads EPEVTQTPSHQVTQMGQEVILRCVPISNHLYFYWYRQILGQKVEFLVSFYNNEISEKSEIFDDQFSVERPDGSNFTLKIRSTKLEDSAMYFCASSKDRGYGEKLFFGSGTQLSVL.

Turning to this clone: This CDR3 is also generated by other DNA sequences in the sample. V and J are TRBV19 and TRBJ1-4, with D tentatively TRBD1 (5 bases). Trimming stripped 3 bases from V and 8 bases from J, with 13 bases between. CDR3 size: 14 residues. The germline V gene encodes CDR1 LNHDA and CDR2 SQIVND (reference sequence). CDR3 loop: CASSMGQGGEKLFF. The CDR3 DNA reads as TGTGCCAGTAGTATGGGGCAGGGCGGCGAAAAACTGTTTTTT. Using reference TRBV19 and TRBJ1-4 for the parts outside the CDR3, the full variable domain is DGGITQSPKYLFRKEGQNVTLSCEQNLNHDAMYWYRQDPGQGLRLIYYSQIVNDFQKGDIAEGYSVSREKKESFPLTVTSAQKNPTAFYLCASSMGQGGEKLFFGSGTQLSVL.